Presented here are 11 T cell receptor beta chains from one specimen sequenced in a study of persistence of HIV-infected CD4 T cells. The libraries were made with immunoSEQ version 4 in survey mode. Produced via immunoSEQ multiplex PCR; TCRdb's table is partial and in-frame only. The sample holds about 36,000 clones, about 84% seen once. Cells were stimulated with overlapping HIV-1 Gag 15-mer peptides. Sorted nonresponding memory CD4+ T cells were CD40L-negative, CD69-negative, CD45RO-high. Antigens of these TCRs are unknown. The sample consisted of cultured CD4+ T cells from PBMCs, taken from a patient who received antiretroviral therapy. These receptors all come from an adult with HIV. The donor label of this sample is uncertain.

As DNA, the CDR3 is TGTGCCAGCAGTATAGGGGGGCGAGGGGCCAACGTCCTGACTTTC. The encoded protein is CASSIGGRGANVLTF. The chain is built from TRBV6-5 and TRBJ2-6; D may match TRBD1 or TRBD2 (6 bases each). CDR1 MNHEY and CDR2 SVGAGI come from the germline V gene. Trimming took off 5 bases at V and 4 bases at J, with 12 bases between the two ends. This CDR3 has 15 amino acids.

This chain links TRBV7-3 with TRBJ2-3, with TRBD2 matching over 13 bases. V trimming: 1 base; J trimming: 1 base; junction bases outside the gene matches: 2. CDR3 length: 17 amino acids. The germline CDR1 and CDR2 sequences are SGHTA and FQGTGA. In DNA, the CDR3 is TGTGCCAGCAGCTTAAGTGGGACTAGCGGGGGCACAGATACGCAGTATTTT. Translating it yields CASSLSGTSGGTDTQYF.

The genes are TRBV6-2 or TRBV6-3 and TRBJ2-2, with D possibly TRBD1 on 5 matching bases. The CDR3 has 15 amino acids. V gave up 2 bases and J gave up 3 bases, with 10 bases separating them. Germline CDR1 MNHEY, CDR2 SVGEGT. The CDR3 DNA follows: TGTGCCAGCAGTTACGTTTTAGGGGACACCGGGGAGCTGTTTTTT. It encodes CASSYVLGDTGELFF.

The V and J genes are TRBV20-1 and TRBJ1-2, with TRBD1 matching 9 bases. This CDR3 has 13 residues. In germline, CDR1 is DFQATT, CDR2 SNEGSKA (reference sequence). V dropped 3 bases and J dropped 8; count of bases not matched to a gene: 7. The CDR3 DNA is TGCAGTGCTAGTAAGGGACAGGGAGGGGGCTACACCTTC. It translates to CSASKGQGGGYTF.

This sequence joins TRBV3-1 (or the pseudogene TRBV3-2) and TRBJ2-2; no reliable D call. From germline, CDR1 is LGHDT and CDR2 YNNKEL (reference sequence). V was clipped by 2 bases and J by 1 base, with 2 bases between them. The CDR3 spans 13 residues. As DNA, the CDR3 is TGTGCCAGCAGCCAAATGAACACCGGGGAGCTGTTTTTT. This translates into CASSQMNTGELFF.

The chain recombines TRBV7-9 with TRBJ1-2; D gene ambiguous. The CDR3 runs to 13 residues. Trimming took off 3 bases at V and 0 bases at J, with 5 bases between the two ends. The V gene's germline CDR1 is SEHNR and CDR2 FQNEAQ (reference sequence). In DNA form, the CDR3 reads TGTGCCAGCAGCTTTGAGGCTAACTATGGCTACACCTTC. It yields the protein CASSFEANYGYTF.

The rearrangement joins TRBV15 to TRBJ2-3, with 9 bases lining up with TRBD1. The CDR3 sequence is 12 residues long. Germline CDR1 LNHNV, CDR2 YYDKDF (reference sequence). Losses at the gene ends were 8 bases for V and 9 bases for J; bases not matched to a gene: 6. The CDR3 reads CATETGGATQYF. The CDR3 DNA reads as TGTGCCACCGAAACAGGGGGCGCGACGCAGTATTTT. The whole variable domain, filled in from reference TRBV15 and TRBJ2-3, reads DAMVIQNPRYQVTQFGKPVTLSCSQTLNHNVMYWYQQKSSQAPKLLFHYYDKDFNNEADTPDNFQSRRPNTSFCFLDIRSPGLGDTAMYLCATETGGATQYFGPGTRLTVL.

This clone showed up just a few times. The CDR3 here is CASSSDGWSNQPQHF. CDR3 DNA sequence: TGCGCCAGCAGCTCGGACGGATGGAGTAATCAGCCCCAGCATTTT. V gene TRBV5-1 combines with J gene TRBJ1-5; D not certain. The length of the CDR3 is 15 residues. Germline loops: CDR1 SGHRS, CDR2 YFSETQ. Trimming shortened V by 3 bases and J by 4 bases, and 14 bases separated the two germline ends.

This rearrangement joins TRBV10-1 to TRBJ2-2, with 8 positions matching TRBD2. CDR1 and CDR2 (germline): WNHNN, SYGVQD (reference sequence). The V segment lost 2 bases and the J segment 4 bases; nucleotides outside the gene matches: 9. There are 17 residues in the CDR3. The DNA for the CDR3 is TGCGCCAGCAGTGAGCTTAGGGCTAGCGGGTTCACCGGGGAGCTGTTTTTT. Translated, it gives CASSELRASGFTGELFF.

This clone was detected only a few times. This chain links TRBV7-2 with TRBJ2-7; D gene unclear. This CDR3 has 14 amino acids. Trimming left V 2 bases short and J 0 bases short, with 8 bases between. Germline V lookup: CDR1 SGHTA, CDR2 FQGNSA. The CDR3 DNA follows: TGTGCCAGCAGCTTAAACTACCTCTCCTACGAGCAGTACTTC. It specifies CASSLNYLSYEQYF.

A single count supports this clone. The J gene is TRBJ2-2, the V gene TRBV5-1; D is perhaps TRBD1 or TRBD2 (6 bases each). The CDR3 extends over 15 amino acids. The germline CDR1 and CDR2 sequences are SGHRS and YFSETQ. Trimming removed 0 bases at V and 8 bases at J, with 14 bases between. The CDR3 spells CASSLAGGLPGELFF. The CDR3 DNA reads as TGCGCCAGCAGCTTGGCCGGGGGCCTCCCAGGGGAGCTGTTTTTT.